The entry below describes one T cell receptor (beta chain). These data come from a study of blood T cell repertoires in COVID-19. Looking at the study overall: The study drew acute and convalescent COVID-19 samples from the United States, Italy and Spain. PBMCs, B-cell-depleted T cells, or T cells were the source of the cDNA or gDNA that made up the material.

Original analysis: Amplifying reference gene primers gave estimates of nucleated cell counts. The table came from immunoSEQ multiplex PCR; TCRdb's copy has only in-frame clones and leaves some out. That table gives V, J and clone size, and the DNA gave D and trimming. The sample includes 55,000 to 90,000 clones, 86% of them seen just once. The sample comprised peripheral blood. The clonotype comes from a man between 65 and 85 years old with active COVID-19.

Here the CDR3 DNA reads TGTGCCAGCAGCTCCCCTGGACTAGCGGGAGGGCCCTCTGGGGCCAACGTCCTGACTTTC. Translating gives CASSSPGLAGGPSGANVLTF. The chain links TRBV5-4 to TRBJ2-6; 15 bases line up with TRBD2. The CDR3 covers 20 residues. Per germline, CDR1 SGHNT and CDR2 YYREEE (reference sequence). Trimming took 3 bases from V and 0 from J; bases not matched to a gene: 7.